The 9 T cell receptor beta chains below come from one sample, sequenced in a study of cytomegalovirus exposure and HLA in healthy donors. The PCR ran on 60 Vbeta and 13 Jbeta primers. The protocol was immunoSEQ multiplex PCR, while the TCRdb copy is restricted to in-frame clones and leaves out a portion. The data hold under 200,000 clones, with approximately 82% observed a single time. The sequencing input was PBMCs. The receptors here all came from a male donor in good health and CMV-seronegative.

This clone was recorded a few times. CDR3 coding DNA: TGCGCCAGCAGCCAAGAGGGGGCAGAATACAATGAGCAGTTCTTC. It yields the protein CASSQEGAEYNEQFF. This chain links TRBV4-3 with TRBJ2-1, with D possibly TRBD1 on 6 matching bases. Per germline, CDR1 LGHNA and CDR2 YSLEER. V was trimmed by 0 bases and J by 4 bases, leaving 10 bases between them. CDR3 length: 15 amino acids.

The chain links TRBV6-5 to TRBJ2-5, with D possibly matching TRBD2 (6 bases). With 0 bases removed from V and 9 bases from J, the gap between germline ends came to 14 bases. The CDR3 is 14 residues long. Per germline, CDR1 MNHEY and CDR2 SVGAGI. CDR3: CASSYSGSPGAQYF. CDR3 coding DNA: TGTGCCAGCAGTTACTCTGGGAGTCCGGGGGCCCAGTACTTC.

The chain employs TRBV30 and TRBJ2-7; TRBD1 is a possible D gene (6 bases). Germline CDR1 GTSNPN, CDR2 SVGIG (reference sequence). Trimming cost V 3 bases and J 6 bases, with 18 bases left between them. The CDR3 spans 14 residues. The CDR3 DNA reads as TGTGCCTGGAGCACCCAAGCAGGGGTTGGCGAGCAGTACTTC. This translates into CAWSTQAGVGEQYF. The variable domain in full, completed from reference TRBV30 and TRBJ2-7, reads SQTIHQWPATLVQPVGSPLSLECTVEGTSNPNLYWYRQAAGRGLQLLFYSVGIGQISSEVPQNLSASRPQDRQFILSSKKLLLSDSGFYLCAWSTQAGVGEQYFGPGTRLTVT.

V and J are TRBV15 and TRBJ2-7; no clear D. The CDR3 covers 15 residues. The germline V gene encodes CDR1 LNHNV and CDR2 YYDKDF (reference sequence). Trimming took off 1 base at V and 4 bases at J, with 14 bases between the two ends. DNA for the CDR3: TGTGCCACCAGCAGAGGGGTGGGCACTGAGTACGAGCAGTACTTC. Translating gives CATSRGVGTEYEQYF.

The chain is built from TRBV9 and TRBJ2-3; weak D call: TRBD2 (5 bases). This CDR3 is 15 amino acids long. V lost 0 bases to trimming and J lost 8 bases, with 16 bases between them. CDR1 and CDR2 from the germline V gene are SGDLS and YYNGEE. The CDR3 region has the DNA TGTGCCAGCAGCGTAGACTCTATAGCGATGGGTACGCAGTATTTT. Encoded protein: CASSVDSIAMGTQYF.

This chain uses TRBV5-1 with TRBJ2-7; TRBD1 might be the D (6 bases). The CDR3 runs 13 residues. CDR1 is SGHRS, CDR2 YFSETQ, per germline. The V end was cut by 0 bases, the J end by 5 bases, with 9 bases between. This chain's CDR3 is CASSLGPGDEQYF. The CDR3 region has the DNA TGCGCCAGCAGCTTGGGTCCAGGGGACGAGCAGTACTTC.

The V gene is TRBV29-1, the J gene TRBJ2-5, with no clear D. The assigned J gene may be wrong: the sequence end matches TRBJ2-7 better. There are 13 residues in the CDR3. CDR1 is SQVTM, CDR2 ANQGSEA, per germline. Here the CDR3 reads CSVVSASVYEQYF. The CDR3 nucleotides read TGCAGCGTTGTGTCAGCGTCCGTCTACGAGCAGTACTTC.

This clone was counted between two and nine times. The V and J genes are TRBV11-2 and TRBJ2-2; the D gene is possibly TRBD1 (7 bases). The CDR3 length is 15 residues. The V and J ends lost 3 bases and 3 bases respectively, with 11 bases between them. Germline CDR1 and CDR2: SGHAT and FQNNGV. Here the CDR3 reads CASSLARGDTGELFF. In nucleotides, the CDR3 is TGTGCCAGCAGCTTGGCCAGGGGGGACACCGGGGAGCTGTTTTTT.

V is TRBV19 and J is TRBJ1-5; no firm D call. Germline lookup yields CDR1 LNHDA and CDR2 SQIVND (reference sequence). This CDR3 has 15 residues. Trimming shortened V by 6 bases and J by 3 bases, and 15 bases separated the two germline ends. CDR3 nucleotide sequence: TGTGCCAGTAGACCTCCGGGAAGACACAATCAGCCCCAGCATTTT. This encodes CASRPPGRHNQPQHF.